The clone carrying this T cell receptor beta chain was detected only once. Antigen: not known. The sample originates from a study of T cell responses to AZD1222 COVID-19 vaccine. Whole-study findings and limits: White British donors predominated, females outnumbered males, and clonal diversity was possibly underestimated. Spike-specific TCR breadth and depth both grew after two AZD1222 doses.

Clones were sequenced by immunoSEQ multiplex PCR, and TCRdb holds only the in-frame ones, with some missing. The data contain 50,000 to 70,000 clones, 75% to 90% of them seen just once; the ten biggest clones take up about 21%. Germline V gene lookup returns CDR1 MNHEY and CDR2 SMNVEV (reference sequence). The CDR3 length is 15 residues. The V end lost 5 bases, the J end lost 2 bases, and 10 bases lay between the germline ends. Sequenced material: peripheral blood, taken on day 0 of MenACWY control vaccination. The source of this sequence is an adult in good health. The chain recombines TRBV27 with TRBJ2-6; a possible D gene is TRBD2 (5 bases). CDR3 protein: CASSPRGPGANVLTF. For the CDR3, the DNA is TGTGCCAGCAGTCCCCGGGGTCCTGGGGCCAACGTCCTGACTTTC.